The clone carrying this TCR beta chain was picked up many times. The sample comes from a study of Graves' ophthalmopathy and Graves' hyperthyroidism. Trimming removed 4 bases from V and 2 bases from J, with 22 bases in between. The CDR3 sequence is 17 residues long. Germline CDR1 reads SGHRS; CDR2 reads YFSETQ. The authors amplified TCR beta CDR3 regions, and they did so from RNA transcripts for repertoire sequencing. RT-PCR in the first round used HTBI primers; a second-round multiplex PCR followed. TCRdb used MiXCR to reprocess the multiplex PCR reads, holding one entry per CDR3 protein. The table lists over a million distinct CDR3 sequences, 36% of them singletons, with more than 9.5% in the top ten.

The clonotype was recovered from an adult man with Graves' hyperthyroidism. The sequenced sample consisted of peripheral blood or thyroid tissue (not recorded which). The rearrangement joins TRBV5-1 to TRBJ2-7, with D possibly matching TRBD2 (5 bases). This CDR3 is CASSPSLLSGRAYEQYF. CDR3 DNA: TGCGCCAGCAGCCCGAGCCTCCTCTCTGGGAGAGCCTACGAGCAGTACTTC.